This is a list of T cell receptor beta chains from one sample in a study of cytomegalovirus exposure and HLA in healthy donors. Profiled with immunoSEQ multiplex PCR; TCRdb holds only in-frame clones, not every one. The table has 200,000 to 300,000 clones, roughly 85% seen once. Sequences were obtained from PBMCs. These receptor sequences come from a girl aged 2-9 years in good health and CMV-seronegative. The CDR3 runs from the conserved cysteine through the conserved F or W. The D gene is left open where the match is weak. Clone size, where shown, is once, few, many, or a class for clones that have expanded.

v_gene	j_gene	abundance	d_gene	CDR3aa	CDR3nt
TRBV18	TRBJ2-2	.	TRBD2	CASSPRLAGVAGELFF	TGTGCCAGCTCACCAAGGCTAGCGGGCGTAGCCGGGGAGCTGTTTTTT
TRBV29-1	TRBJ2-7	.	.	CSVYMIIRDKHYEQYF	TGCAGCGTCTACATGATAATCCGGGACAAGCACTACGAGCAGTACTTC
TRBV9	TRBJ1-1	.	.	CASSPSSSMNTEAFF	TGTGCCAGCAGCCCCTCGAGTAGTATGAACACTGAAGCTTTCTTT
TRBV5-4	TRBJ2-7	.	TRBD1	CASSLTPGQGAYEQYF	TGTGCCAGCAGCTTGACACCGGGACAGGGGGCGTACGAGCAGTACTTC
TRBV5-1	TRBJ2-1	.	.	CASSLGRGGDEQFF	TGCGCCAGCAGCTTGGGCAGGGGTGGGGATGAGCAGTTCTTC
TRBV6-5	TRBJ1-2	.	.	CASSPGVPYGYTF	TGTGCCAGCAGCCCAGGGGTTCCCTATGGCTACACCTTC
TRBV6-1	TRBJ2-7	.	TRBD2	CASMWAWSGGYEQYF	TGTGCCAGCATGTGGGCGTGGTCGGGGGGGTACGAGCAGTACTTC
TRBV4-2	TRBJ2-5	once	.	CASSQVRLGPEYTQETQYF	TGTGCCAGCAGCCAAGTGAGGCTGGGGCCGGAATATACCCAAGAGACCCAGTACTTC
TRBV10-1	TRBJ2-5	.	TRBD2	CASSEGLAGGQETQYF	TGCGCCAGCAGTGAGGGTCTAGCGGGGGGGCAGGAGACCCAGTACTTC
TRBV5-4	TRBJ1-1	.	.	CASSFGLKTGEAFF	TGTGCCAGCAGCTTTGGACTTAAGACAGGCGAAGCTTTCTTT
TRBV5-5	TRBJ2-7	.	TRBD2	CASSLRLAGSYEQYF	TGTGCCAGCAGCCTAAGACTAGCGGGGAGCTACGAGCAGTACTTC
TRBV5-1	TRBJ2-1	.	TRBD1	CASSLADRVPYDEQFF	TGCGCCAGCAGCTTGGCCGACAGGGTCCCTTACGATGAGCAGTTCTTC
TRBV10-3	TRBJ1-2	.	TRBD1	CAISESRTGFPYYGYTF	TGTGCCATCAGTGAGTCCCGGACAGGGTTCCCCTACTATGGCTACACCTTC
TRBV29-1	TRBJ2-3	.	TRBD2	CSVAGGSRPASTDTQYF	TGCAGCGTTGCCGGCGGGAGCCGACCGGCTAGCACAGATACGCAGTATTTT
TRBV5-3	TRBJ1-5	.	TRBD1	CASRRDREVGQPQHF	TGTGCCAGTCGCCGGGACAGGGAGGTCGGTCAGCCCCAGCATTTT
TRBV2	TRBJ2-2	.	TRBD1	CASTTGQAPGELFF	TGTGCCAGCACCACAGGACAGGCTCCCGGGGAGCTGTTTTTT
TRBV4-1	TRBJ2-7	.	TRBD2	CASSLRETTSGGYEQYF	TGCGCCAGCAGCCTCCGGGAGACTACTAGCGGGGGCTACGAGCAGTACTTC
TRBV9	TRBJ2-2	once	TRBD1	CASSVSGTVNTGELFF	TGTGCCAGCAGCGTGTCCGGGACAGTGAACACCGGGGAGCTGTTTTTT
TRBV10-3	TRBJ2-1	.	TRBD2	CAIRLGLANEQFF	TGTGCCATCAGGCTGGGACTAGCGAATGAGCAGTTCTTC
TRBV29-1	TRBJ2-1	.	TRBD1	CSGDSVNEQFF	TGCAGCGGGGACAGCGTCAATGAGCAGTTCTTC
TRBV5-1	TRBJ1-2	.	.	CASSLHGVAYGYTF	TGCGCCAGCAGCTTGCACGGGGTTGCCTATGGCTACACCTTC
TRBV19	TRBJ1-1	.	.	CASSPGGLMNTEAFF	TGTGCCAGTAGTCCCGGGGGGCTAATGAACACTGAAGCTTTCTTT
TRBV13	TRBJ1-1	.	TRBD1	CASSFDRANTEAFF	TGTGCCAGCAGCTTCGACAGGGCGAACACTGAAGCTTTCTTT
TRBV28	TRBJ2-1	.	.	CASSFSRGSYNEQFF	TGTGCCAGCAGTTTTTCCCGGGGGTCCTACAATGAGCAGTTCTTC
TRBV6-4	TRBJ2-3	.	.	CASSDSMQAFGTDTQYF	TGTGCCAGCAGTGACTCGATGCAGGCCTTTGGCACAGATACGCAGTATTTT
TRBV5-4	TRBJ1-4	.	.	CASSWPGSPEKLFF	TGTGCCAGCAGCTGGCCAGGGTCCCCGGAAAAACTGTTTTTT
TRBV15	TRBJ1-1	.	.	CATSRIPGEAITEAFF	TGTGCCACCAGCAGGATCCCCGGGGAGGCGATCACTGAAGCTTTCTTT
TRBV5-1	TRBJ1-6	.	.	CASSLGVSSYNSPLHF	TGCGCCAGCAGCTTGGGAGTAAGCTCCTATAATTCACCCCTCCACTTT
TRBV6-5	TRBJ2-2	.	TRBD2	CASSGGLANTGELFF	TGTGCCAGCAGTGGGGGACTAGCAAATACCGGGGAGCTGTTTTTT
TRBV4-1	TRBJ2-7	.	.	CASSRRVVAYEQYF	TGCGCCAGCAGTCGCCGGGTAGTCGCTTACGAGCAGTACTTC
TRBV25-1	TRBJ1-1	.	TRBD1	CASSPGTVNTEAFF	TGTGCCAGCAGTCCCGGGACAGTAAACACTGAAGCTTTCTTT
TRBV19	TRBJ1-1	once	.	CASSHPEGLPFTEAFF	TGTGCCAGTAGCCACCCGGAGGGGCTACCCTTCACTGAAGCTTTCTTT
TRBV6-1	TRBJ2-7	.	TRBD1	CASVDRGYEQYF	TGTGCCAGCGTCGACAGGGGCTACGAGCAGTACTTC
TRBV27	TRBJ1-6	.	.	CASSLHQGRSSPLHF	TGTGCCAGCAGTTTACATCAGGGGAGAAGTTCACCCCTCCACTTT
TRBV15	TRBJ1-1	.	.	CATKPLSPDEAFF	TGTGCCACGAAACCGCTGAGTCCCGATGAAGCTTTCTTT
TRBV5-6	TRBJ2-5	.	.	CASRPLGGQETQYF	TGTGCCAGCAGGCCACTAGGGGGTCAAGAGACCCAGTACTTC
TRBV2	TRBJ2-5	.	.	CASSTRGQETQYF	TGTGCCAGCTCGACCCGGGGCCAAGAGACCCAGTACTTC
TRBV7-9	TRBJ1-5	.	.	CASSLSGDQPQHF	TGTGCCAGCAGCCTGTCAGGGGATCAGCCCCAGCATTTT
TRBV6-1	TRBJ2-3	.	TRBD2	CASSEGPGGLAGPDTQYF	TGTGCCAGCAGTGAGGGACCCGGGGGGTTAGCGGGACCAGATACGCAGTATTTT
TRBV7-4	TRBJ2-7	once	TRBD1	CASSLVDRAYEQYF	TGTGCCAGCAGCTTAGTCGACAGGGCCTACGAGCAGTACTTC
TRBV7-9	TRBJ1-6	.	.	CSSSLASLRGGSYNSPLHF	TGTTCCAGCAGCTTAGCGAGTCTTCGGGGAGGGTCCTATAATTCACCCCTCCACTTT
TRBV6-1	TRBJ2-3	.	TRBD2	CASSELAGPTDTQYF	TGTGCCAGCAGTGAACTAGCGGGGCCCACAGATACGCAGTATTTT
TRBV6-5	TRBJ2-7	.	.	CASSYRETYEQYF	TGTGCCAGCAGCTACAGGGAGACCTACGAGCAGTACTTC
TRBV14	TRBJ2-5	.	.	CASSQGGTQYF	TGTGCCAGCAGCCAAGGAGGGACCCAGTACTTC
TRBV19	TRBJ2-1	.	TRBD2	CASSITGRDYNEQFF	TGTGCCAGTAGTATAACCGGGAGGGACTACAATGAGCAGTTCTTC
TRBV7-9	TRBJ2-7	.	.	CASSLRDTGTYEQYF	TGTGCCAGCAGCTTAAGGGACACGGGAACCTACGAGCAGTACTTC
TRBV2	TRBJ2-3	.	.	CASSSKGGPITDTQYF	TGTGCCAGCAGCTCAAAGGGGGGGCCTATCACAGATACGCAGTATTTT
TRBV11-2	TRBJ2-7	.	.	CASSLARKYREQYF	TGTGCCAGCAGCTTAGCGCGGAAGTACAGGGAGCAGTACTTC
TRBV5-6	TRBJ1-2	.	.	CASSTGYGYTF	TGTGCCAGCAGCACAGGGTATGGCTACACCTTC
TRBV19	TRBJ1-5	.	.	CASSTGSQPQHF	TGTGCCAGTAGCACAGGGAGTCAGCCCCAGCATTTT
TRBV4-1	TRBJ2-7	.	TRBD1	CASSLTGQGIYEQYF	TGCGCCAGCAGCCTAACGGGACAGGGGATCTACGAGCAGTACTTC
TRBV30	TRBJ2-3	.	.	CAWSVIVATDTQYF	TGTGCCTGGAGTGTTATAGTCGCCACAGATACGCAGTATTTT
TRBV27	TRBJ1-2	.	TRBD1	CASSPSSGGNYGYTF	TGTGCCAGCAGTCCCAGCTCAGGGGGAAACTATGGCTACACCTTC
TRBV19	TRBJ2-2	.	.	CASSMSGTGELFF	TGTGCCAGTAGTATGTCCGGTACCGGGGAGCTGTTTTTT
TRBV27	TRBJ2-5	.	TRBD1	CASSPDRGQETQYF	TGTGCCAGCAGTCCGGACAGGGGTCAAGAGACCCAGTACTTC
TRBV19	TRBJ2-2	.	TRBD2	CASSVRGRTNTGELFF	TGTGCCAGTAGTGTTCGCGGGAGGACGAACACCGGGGAGCTGTTTTTT
TRBV2	TRBJ1-2	.	.	CASSEEGGNYGYTF	TGTGCCAGCAGTGAAGAGGGGGGGAACTATGGCTACACCTTC
TRBV5-3	TRBJ1-1	.	TRBD1	CARSSPGQGIEAFF	TGTGCCAGAAGCTCTCCGGGACAGGGAATCGAAGCTTTCTTT
TRBV2	TRBJ2-5	.	TRBD1	CASSEAYRGETQYF	TGTGCCAGCAGTGAGGCCTACAGGGGAGAGACCCAGTACTTC
TRBV9	TRBJ2-1	.	TRBD2	CASSVEAGGPRNEQFF	TGTGCCAGCAGCGTAGAAGCGGGGGGCCCCCGCAATGAGCAGTTCTTC